Listed below are T cell receptor beta chains from one sample, sequenced in a study of OX40 agonist ivuxolimab in advanced cancers. The assay was immunoSEQ multiplex PCR, and TCRdb's table has in-frame clones only and misses some. The sample has about 18,000 clones, approximately 70% seen once. Specimen: CD4+ or CD8+ T cells sorted from blood, collected in a trial of the OX40 agonist ivuxolimab. Source of these receptors: an adult with an advanced solid tumor such as melanoma, head and neck, liver or kidney cancer. Both conserved end residues are part of each CDR3. The D gene is left open where the match is weak. The listing skips clone size in some rows; elsewhere it reads once, few, many or a size class.

CDR3 DNA	CDR3 protein	D gene	V gene	J gene	clone size
TGTGCCAGCAGCAGAGGACAGGGTGATTTGACGGTTGCTGACACCGGGGAGCTGTTTTTT	CASSRGQGDLTVADTGELFF	.	TRBV21-1	TRBJ2-2	medium-sized
TGTGCCAGCAGTGGAGGCGCTAGGCCAGATTCACCCCTCCACTTT	CASSGGARPDSPLHF	.	TRBV25-1	TRBJ1-6	.
TGTGCCAGCAGCGAAGATACAGCCTGGGGGATGTTCTTC	CASSEDTAWGMFF	.	TRBV7-9	TRBJ2-1	.
TGTGCCAGCAGTTCATTCACCCTAGGGGGCTTTGTTGATACGCAGTATTTT	CASSSFTLGGFVDTQYF	TRBD1	TRBV27	TRBJ2-3	.
TGTGCCAGCAGCTTAGTAGGCCTAGCGGGAGCATACGAGCAGTACTTC	CASSLVGLAGAYEQYF	TRBD2	TRBV7-6	TRBJ2-7	.
TGTGCCAGCAGTTTATCAACTAGTAGTGAGCAGTTCTTC	CASSLSTSSEQFF	.	TRBV27	TRBJ2-1	.
TGTGCCAGCAGTCTGGGGCGGGAGCGGGCAGATACGCAGTATTTT	CASSLGRERADTQYF	TRBD2	TRBV28	TRBJ2-3	.
TGTGCCAGCAGCCCTAGCGCGGGGAATCAGCCCCAGCATTTT	CASSPSAGNQPQHF	.	TRBV7-8	TRBJ1-5	.
TGTGCCAGCAGGTTCCGATGGGCAGGGGGCGAGCAGTACTTC	CASRFRWAGGEQYF	TRBD1	TRBV7-8	TRBJ2-7	.
TGTGCCTGGAGTGGGGACAGGGGGGGGTACGAGCAGTACTTC	CAWSGDRGGYEQYF	TRBD1	TRBV30	TRBJ2-7	.